This T cell receptor beta chain was recorded in a study of blood T cell repertoires in COVID-19. TCRdb keeps only in-frame clones here, not all; method: immunoSEQ multiplex PCR. Of fewer than 250,000 clones in the sample, 80% to 85% are singletons; the top ten hold around 21%. CDR3 size: 19 residues. V was clipped by 0 bases and J by 2 bases; unmatched bases: 9. Germline V gene sequence: CDR1 SGHRS, CDR2 YFSETQ. The receptor comes from a human donor in a cohort sampled during active COVID-19. The material sequenced was peripheral blood. The V call is TRBV5-1, the J call TRBJ2-6, with 9 bases lining up with TRBD1. The CDR3 nucleotides read TGCGCCAGCAGCTTGGGGCTGGGACAGGGATGGACTGGGGCCAACGTCCTGACTTTC. This codes for CASSLGLGQGWTGANVLTF.